The next 12 T cell receptor beta chains were all read from a single sample in a study of cytomegalovirus exposure and HLA in healthy donors. Primers included in the PCR were 60 Vbeta and 13 Jbeta primers. TCRdb's table, derived via immunoSEQ multiplex PCR, lists solely in-frame clones and lacks some. Found here are approximately 160,000 clones, 75% to 85% of them singletons; the top ten hold 7.4%. Material for sequencing was PBMCs. These receptors all stem from a male donor in good health and CMV-seropositive.

This rearrangement joins TRBV5-6 to TRBJ1-2, with a possible D match to TRBD1 (5 bases). This CDR3 spans 14 amino acids. The ends were cut back, 4 bases at V and 4 bases at J, with 14 bases in the middle. Germline lookup yields CDR1 SGHDT and CDR2 YYEEEE. The CDR3: CASSGIRGSYGYTF. CDR3 DNA sequence: TGTGCCAGCAGCGGGATTCGGGGGAGCTATGGCTACACCTTC. The whole variable domain, remainder taken from reference TRBV5-6 and TRBJ1-2, is DAGVTQSPTHLIKTRGQQVTLRCSPKSGHDTVSWYQQALGQGPQFIFQYYEEEERQRGNFPDRFSGHQFPNYSSELNVNALLLGDSALYLCASSGIRGSYGYTFGSGTRLTVV.

The V call is TRBV11-2, the J call TRBJ1-1; D is ambiguous. Germline V gene data show CDR1 as SGHAT and CDR2 as FQNNGV. The ends were cut back, 3 bases at V and 1 base at J, with 6 bases in the middle. The CDR3 has 13 amino acids. The CDR3 nucleotides are TGTGCCAGCAGCTTCGGGGAGAACACTGAAGCTTTCTTT. This codes for CASSFGENTEAFF. Supplemented by reference TRBV11-2 and TRBJ1-1, the full variable domain reads EAGVAQSPRYKIIEKRQSVAFWCNPISGHATLYWYQQILGQGPKLLIQFQNNGVVDDSQLPKDRFSAERLKGVDSTLKIQPAKLEDSAVYLCASSFGENTEAFFGQGTRLTVV.

The chain is built from TRBV30 and TRBJ2-2; tentative D call: TRBD1 (6 bases). V dropped 5 bases and J dropped 8 bases, with 9 bases sitting between them. Germline CDR1 and CDR2: GTSNPN and SVGIG (reference sequence). CDR3 length equals 11 residues. The CDR3 reads CAWSGTGELFF. CDR3 coding DNA: TGTGCCTGGTCCGGGACAGGGGAGCTGTTTTTT.

This rearrangement joins TRBV11-3 to TRBJ2-1; TRBD2 might be the D (5 bases). Germline CDR1 reads SGHNT; CDR2 reads YENEEA. This CDR3 comprises 16 residues. Deletions cut 0 bases from V and 0 bases from J, with 9 bases between. In nucleotides, the CDR3 is TGTGCCAGCAGCTTAGAAAGCGGTAGCTCCTACAATGAGCAGTTCTTC. Amino acid sequence: CASSLESGSSYNEQFF.

The rearrangement uses TRBV10-2 and TRBJ1-2, with a possible D match to TRBD1 (5 bases). The CDR3 runs 14 residues. V lost 4 bases to trimming and J lost 1 base, with 10 bases between them. Germline CDR1 reads WSHSY; CDR2 reads SAAADI. The CDR3 protein is CASSAGTLNYGYTF. The CDR3 DNA reads TGCGCCAGCAGTGCCGGGACTCTTAACTATGGCTACACCTTC.

The V gene is TRBV2, the J gene TRBJ1-2, with D perhaps TRBD1 (6 bases). Trimming took off 6 bases at V and 8 bases at J, with 16 bases between the two ends. The CDR3 runs to 13 residues. Germline CDR1 SNHLY, CDR2 FYNNEI. CDR3 sequence: CASSLGGPGGYTF. The CDR3 DNA sequence: TGTGCCAGCAGCCTCGGGGGGCCCGGGGGCTACACCTTC.

V and J are TRBV7-9 and TRBJ1-5; TRBD1 aligns across 8 bases. The V gene's germline CDR1 is SEHNR and CDR2 FQNEAQ (reference sequence). V lost 7 bases and J lost 0; bases outside the gene matches: 8. The CDR3 spans 16 residues. Here the CDR3 reads CASKSTGEYSNQPQHF. The CDR3 DNA follows: TGTGCCAGCAAGTCGACAGGGGAATATAGCAATCAGCCCCAGCATTTT.

This chain links TRBV6-1 with TRBJ2-7; 7 nucleotides agree with TRBD1. The V and J ends lost 7 bases and 0 bases, in that order; junction bases with no gene match: 9. The CDR3 covers 15 residues. Looked up from germline, CDR1 is MNHNS and CDR2 is SASEGT. The DNA of the CDR3 is TGTGCCAGCACCTATACAGGGGCGCTCTCCTACGAGCAGTACTTC. Its translation: CASTYTGALSYEQYF.

Written as DNA, the CDR3 is TGCGCCAGCAGCTGGGACAGGGACTATGGCTACACCTTC. It is translated as CASSWDRDYGYTF. This rearrangement joins TRBV5-1 to TRBJ1-2; TRBD1 aligns across 9 bases. J gave up 3 bases and V 3 bases, and 0 bases lay outside the gene matches. CDR1 SGHRS and CDR2 YFSETQ come from the germline V gene. This CDR3 region has 13 residues.

The J gene is TRBJ2-2, the V gene TRBV7-8, with TRBD2 as a possible D gene (5 bases). V dropped 2 bases and J dropped 7 bases, with 8 bases sitting between them. The CDR3 runs 13 residues. The germline gives CDR1 SGHVS, CDR2 FQNEAQ. DNA of the CDR3: TGTGCCAGCAGCTTATCGGGGAGCGGGGAGCTGTTTTTT. This encodes CASSLSGSGELFF.

This chain links TRBV4-1 with TRBJ1-1; D ambiguous. V dropped 2 bases and J dropped 11 bases, with 18 bases sitting between them. This CDR3 contains 14 residues. Germline loops: CDR1 MGHRA, CDR2 YSYEKL. Written as DNA, the CDR3 is TGCGCCAGCAGCCAATCATTAGTAGCCAGCTGGGCTTTCTTT. Amino acids: CASSQSLVASWAFF.

The chain combines TRBV4-1 with TRBJ1-3, with 7 positions matching TRBD1. Germline assignment: CDR1 MGHRA and CDR2 YSYEKL. The CDR3 runs to 16 residues. The ends lost 2 bases at V and 0 bases at J; junction bases unmatched: 4. The CDR3 sequence is CASSQYWDSSGNTIYF. In nucleotides, the CDR3 is TGCGCCAGCAGCCAATATTGGGACAGCTCTGGAAACACCATATATTTT.